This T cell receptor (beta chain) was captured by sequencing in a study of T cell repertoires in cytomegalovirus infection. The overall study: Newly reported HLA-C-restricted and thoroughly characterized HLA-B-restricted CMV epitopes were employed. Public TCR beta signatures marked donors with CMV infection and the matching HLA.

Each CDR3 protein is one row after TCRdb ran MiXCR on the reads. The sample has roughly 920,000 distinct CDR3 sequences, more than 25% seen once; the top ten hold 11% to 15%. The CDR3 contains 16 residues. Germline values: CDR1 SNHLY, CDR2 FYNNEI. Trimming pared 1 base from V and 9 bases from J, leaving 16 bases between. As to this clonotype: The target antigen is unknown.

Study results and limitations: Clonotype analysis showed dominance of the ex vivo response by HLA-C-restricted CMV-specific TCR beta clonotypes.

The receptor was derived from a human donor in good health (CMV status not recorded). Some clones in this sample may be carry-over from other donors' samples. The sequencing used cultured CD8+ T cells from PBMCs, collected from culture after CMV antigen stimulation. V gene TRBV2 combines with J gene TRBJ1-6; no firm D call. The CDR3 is CASSEGSHVWSSPLHF. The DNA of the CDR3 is TGTGCCAGCAGTGAAGGTAGCCACGTTTGGAGTTCACCCCTCCACTTT.